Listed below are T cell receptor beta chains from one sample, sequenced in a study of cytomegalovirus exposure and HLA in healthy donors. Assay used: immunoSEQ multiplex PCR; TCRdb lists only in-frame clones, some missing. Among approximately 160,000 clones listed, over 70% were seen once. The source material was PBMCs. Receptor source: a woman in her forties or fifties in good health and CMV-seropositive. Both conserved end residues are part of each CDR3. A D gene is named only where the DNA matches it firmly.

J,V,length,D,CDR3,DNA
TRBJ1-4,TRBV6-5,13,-,CASRGRQNEKLFF,TGTGCCAGCAGGGGCAGACAAAATGAAAAACTGTTTTTT
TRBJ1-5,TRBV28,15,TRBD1,CASSRDRALYEPQHF,TGTGCCAGCAGTCGAGACAGGGCGCTTTATGAGCCCCAGCATTTT
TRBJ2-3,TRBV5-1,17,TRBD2,CASSLEGTSESTDTQYF,TGCGCCAGCAGCTTGGAGGGGACTAGCGAAAGCACAGATACGCAGTATTTT
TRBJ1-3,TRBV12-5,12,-,CASGPPEKTIYF,TGTGCTAGTGGGCCCCCGGAGAAAACCATATATTTT
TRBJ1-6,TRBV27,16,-,CASSLSLGRAGSPLHF,TGTGCCAGCAGTTTATCACTGGGCAGGGCAGGGTCACCCCTCCACTTT
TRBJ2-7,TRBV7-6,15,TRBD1,CASSSWPTGDYEQYF,TGTGCCAGCAGCTCTTGGCCGACAGGGGACTACGAGCAGTACTTC
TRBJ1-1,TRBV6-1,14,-,CASSVRRADTEAFF,TGTGCCAGCAGTGTACGGAGGGCTGACACTGAAGCTTTCTTT
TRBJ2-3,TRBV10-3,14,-,CAISESPRGDTQYF,TGTGCCATCAGTGAGTCCCCCCGGGGAGATACGCAGTATTTT
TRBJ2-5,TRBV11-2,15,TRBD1,CASSFAGQGEETQYF,TGTGCCAGCAGCTTTGCGGGACAGGGGGAAGAGACCCAGTACTTC
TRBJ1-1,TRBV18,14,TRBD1,CASSPEGALTEAFF,TGTGCCAGCTCACCGGAGGGGGCCCTCACTGAAGCTTTCTTT